This T cell receptor (beta chain) was sequenced during a study of CD8+CD57+ T cells in acquired aplastic anemia. About the study: Quantities of DNA derived from sorted CD4+ and CD8+ cells averaged roughly 3.4 ug.

CDR1 is SGHAT and CDR2 is FQNNGV in the germline V gene. This CDR3 region has 16 residues. V dropped 5 bases and J dropped 0; count of bases not matched to a gene: 6. Genomic DNA was employed as the template in profiling TCR beta VDJ and CDR3. TCRdb ran MiXCR on the reads and lists one entry per CDR3 protein. The sample shows around 180,000 distinct CDR3 sequences, 50% to 75% of them seen only once. This chain uses TRBV11-2 with TRBJ2-1; 8 bases are a match to TRBD2. Input material: sorted CD4+, CD8+, or CD8+CD57+ T cells (not recorded which) from PBMCs. This receptor was identified in a human donor in good health. The DNA for the CDR3 is TGTGCCAGCAGCCACCAAAGCGGGGGCTCCTACAATGAGCAGTTCTTC. This encodes CASSHQSGGSYNEQFF.